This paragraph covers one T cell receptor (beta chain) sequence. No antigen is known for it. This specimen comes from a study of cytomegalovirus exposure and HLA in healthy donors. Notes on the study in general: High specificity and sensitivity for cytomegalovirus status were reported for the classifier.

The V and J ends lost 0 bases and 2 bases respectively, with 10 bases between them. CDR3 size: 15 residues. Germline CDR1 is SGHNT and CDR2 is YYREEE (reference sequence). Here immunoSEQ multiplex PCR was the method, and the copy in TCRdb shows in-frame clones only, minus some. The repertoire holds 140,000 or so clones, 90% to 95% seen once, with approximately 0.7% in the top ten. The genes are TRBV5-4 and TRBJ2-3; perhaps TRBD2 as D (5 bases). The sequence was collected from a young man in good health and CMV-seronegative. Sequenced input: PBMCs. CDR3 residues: CASSLEAGLTDTQYF. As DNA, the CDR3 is TGTGCCAGCAGCTTGGAGGCAGGACTCACAGATACGCAGTATTTT.